This passage covers 31 T cell receptor beta chains from one sample sequenced in a study of regulatory T cells in long-lasting Graves disease. Time point: persistent/refractory GD, antithyroid drugs over 5 years with positive TRAb. RNA isolated from PBMCs was used to make the TCR library. Arm-PCR of CDR3 regions with iRepertoire HTBI primers generated TCR beta libraries. TCRdb fed the multiplex PCR reads into MiXCR, producing one record per CDR3 protein. Here the sample spans hundreds of thousands of distinct CDR3 sequences, about 32% being singletons. Here the sequenced sample was peripheral blood mononuclear cells (PBMCs), taken when the disease was refractory, from a patient treated with antithyroid drugs. The receptors derive from a female donor with Graves disease.

This clonotype was seen only a few times. This chain joins TRBV20-1 and TRBJ2-5, with TRBD2 matching over 12 bases. The V segment lost 6 bases and the J segment 5 bases; nucleotides outside the gene matches: 10. Germline V lookup: CDR1 DFQATT, CDR2 SNEGSKA (reference sequence). The CDR3 consists of 15 residues. CDR3 region: CSAIRTSGISETQYF. The CDR3 DNA follows: TGCAGTGCGATACGGACTAGCGGGATAAGTGAGACCCAGTACTTC.

This clonotype was detected many times. The chain couples TRBV6-1 to TRBJ1-2, with TRBD1 as a possible D gene (6 bases). The CDR3 runs to 11 residues. CDR1 and CDR2 (germline): MNHNS, SASEGT. With 7 bases removed from V and 8 bases from J, the gap between germline ends came to 11 bases. The CDR3 DNA reads TGTGCCAGCACCGAGGGGGGAGGCTACACCTTC. It encodes CASTEGGGYTF.

This clonotype was counted between two and nine times. The rearrangement links TRBV7-2 to TRBJ1-2, with D possibly being TRBD1 (6 bases). Germline V gene data show CDR1 as SGHTA and CDR2 as FQGNSA. The CDR3 consists of 14 residues. V dropped 3 bases and J dropped 4 bases, with 12 bases sitting between them. DNA of the CDR3: TGTGCCAGCAGCTTGTACCAGGGGAGCTATGGCTACACCTTC. Protein product: CASSLYQGSYGYTF.

The chain carries TRBV19 and TRBJ1-2; TRBD1 aligns across 10 bases. The junction had 14 bases not matched to a gene; V was cut back by 3 bases and J by 4 bases. Germline CDR1 reads LNHDA; CDR2 reads SQIVND (reference sequence). The CDR3 is 18 residues long. CDR3 sequence (DNA): TGTGCCAGTAGTATGACCTGGGACAGGGGAGAAGTGGGCTATGGCTACACCTTC. Translated, it gives CASSMTWDRGEVGYGYTF.

This clonotype was seen only a few times. The rearrangement joins TRBV12-3 or TRBV12-4 to TRBJ1-5; D is uncertain. This CDR3 region has 16 residues. Deletions cut 6 bases from V and 1 base from J, with 16 bases between. CDR3 nucleotides: TGTGCCAGCAGCTCCCGGCGCCCCTCGAGCAATCAGCCCCAGCATTTT. Protein sequence: CASSSRRPSSNQPQHF.

This clonotype was recorded at least ten times. The genes are TRBV6-2 or TRBV6-3 and TRBJ1-1, with no clear D. Per germline, CDR1 MNHEY and CDR2 SVGEGT. The CDR3 extends over 13 amino acids. V dropped 6 bases and J dropped 1 base, with 9 bases sitting between them. The CDR3 nucleotides are TGTGCCAGCAGAAGACTTGAGAACACTGAAGCTTTCTTT. Its translation: CASRRLENTEAFF.

This clonotype was detected many times. V usage is TRBV12-3 or TRBV12-4 and J usage is TRBJ2-5; D could derive from TRBD1 or TRBD2 (5 bases each). This CDR3 region has 13 residues. V shed 6 bases and J shed 1 base, with 9 bases lying between them. CDR3 DNA: TGTGCCAGCAGCTTGGGACCCCAAGAGACCCAGTACTTC. Protein sequence: CASSLGPQETQYF.

The rearrangement links TRBV20-1 to TRBJ2-5, with a possible D match to TRBD2 (6 bases). The J call may not be correct, given that the DNA end is closer to TRBJ2-7. This CDR3 comprises 13 residues. Germline V gene sequence: CDR1 DFQATT, CDR2 SNEGSKA (reference sequence). Written as DNA, the CDR3 is TGCAGTGCTGCCTCCGTGGGGGGTAACGAGCAGTACTTC. It encodes CSAASVGGNEQYF.

This clonotype was seen a handful of times. This chain links TRBV3-1 with TRBJ2-2; 7 nucleotides agree with TRBD1. This CDR3 comprises 16 residues. Per the germline V gene, CDR1 is LGHDT and CDR2 is YNNKEL (reference sequence). V dropped 2 bases and J dropped 4; count of bases not matched to a gene: 7. The CDR3: CASSQTTGTGTGELFF. CDR3 nucleotide sequence: TGTGCCAGCAGCCAAACGACAGGGACGGGCACCGGGGAGCTGTTTTTT.

This clonotype was counted between two and nine times. V and J are TRBV19 and TRBJ2-7, with D possibly being TRBD1 (5 bases). This CDR3 comprises 14 residues. The V gene lost 3 bases and the J gene lost 2 bases, with 11 bases spanning the gap. Germline V lookup: CDR1 LNHDA, CDR2 SQIVND (reference sequence). In DNA, the CDR3 is TGTGCCAGTAGTATCCCCGGACACCCCTACGAGCAGTACTTC. Protein product: CASSIPGHPYEQYF.

Only a few counts were recorded for this clonotype. The chain combines TRBV29-1 with TRBJ1-3; 7 bases are shared with TRBD1. Germline V gene sequence: CDR1 SQVTM, CDR2 ANQGSEA. This CDR3 is 13 amino acids long. Unmatched junction bases numbered 7, after V lost 7 bases and J lost 4 bases. This chain's CDR3 is CSGTGTAGNTIYF. CDR3 in DNA: TGCAGCGGGACTGGGACAGCCGGAAACACCATATATTTT.

This clonotype was seen a handful of times. This chain joins TRBV12-3 or TRBV12-4 and TRBJ1-1; 7 positions agree with TRBD1. This CDR3 has 13 amino acids. The junction had 5 bases not matched to a gene; V was cut back by 6 bases and J by 4 bases. The DNA for the CDR3 is TGTGCCAGCAGAACCGGGACAGTCACTGAAGCTTTCTTT. Protein: CASRTGTVTEAFF.

This clonotype has ten or more counts. The chain is built from TRBV28 and TRBJ1-2, with D maybe TRBD1 (5 bases). V lost 3 bases, J lost 8 bases, and 19 bases lay in between. CDR1 MDHEN and CDR2 SYDVKM come from the germline V gene. The length of the CDR3 is 15 residues. The CDR3 is CASSFSFGKQGGYTF. CDR3 bases: TGTGCCAGCAGTTTTTCTTTCGGGAAGCAGGGAGGCTACACCTTC.

The V gene is TRBV20-1, the J gene TRBJ2-5; the match to TRBD1 covers 7 bases. CDR1 is DFQATT, CDR2 SNEGSKA, per germline (reference sequence). J was trimmed by 7 bases and V by 0 bases; bases with no gene match: 14. CDR3 size: 16 residues. CDR3 region: CSARDFRRTGEGTQYF. CDR3 DNA sequence: TGCAGTGCTAGAGATTTTCGCCGAACAGGGGAAGGGACCCAGTACTTC.

This clonotype was observed a few times. The V call is TRBV6-1, the J call TRBJ2-2; 7 bases fit TRBD1. The CDR3 runs 14 residues. Germline loops: CDR1 MNHNS, CDR2 SASEGT. J lost 7 bases, V lost 3 bases, and 5 bases had no gene match. The CDR3 bases are TGTGCCAGCAGTGAGCGACAGGGTGACGGGGAGCTGTTTTTT. It specifies CASSERQGDGELFF.

The rearrangement uses TRBV6-2 or TRBV6-3 and TRBJ1-1, with D possibly being TRBD1 (5 bases). V shed 5 bases and J shed 6 bases, with 19 bases lying between them. Germline CDR1 is MNHEY and CDR2 is SVGEGT. This CDR3 region has 15 residues. DNA of the CDR3: TGTGCCAGCAGTGAAAGATCCGCAGGGCTTTCTGAAGCTTTCTTT. Translated, it gives CASSERSAGLSEAFF.

This clonotype showed up many times. The gene calls are TRBV12-3 or TRBV12-4 and TRBJ2-7; no definite D call. The CDR3 loop spans 14 amino acids. Trimming removed 5 bases at V and 6 bases at J, with 17 bases between. The CDR3 here is CASSPPMGLSEQYF. The CDR3 DNA follows: TGTGCCAGCAGTCCCCCTATGGGCCTGAGCGAGCAGTACTTC.

This clonotype was picked up a small number of times. This chain uses TRBV29-1 with TRBJ2-3; D gene ambiguous. V shed 6 bases and J shed 3 bases, with 7 bases lying between them. The CDR3 is 11 amino acids. Germline assignment: CDR1 SQVTM and CDR2 ANQGSEA. CDR3 nucleotide sequence: TGCAGCGTGGCTATAACAGATACGCAGTATTTT. Translation: CSVAITDTQYF.

This chain connects TRBV6-5 to TRBJ2-7; the D call may be TRBD1 or TRBD2 (5 bases each). CDR3 length: 15 amino acids. Germline assignment: CDR1 MNHEY and CDR2 SVGAGI. Trimming cost V 0 bases and J 4 bases, with 13 bases left between them. The chain's CDR3 is CASSYSTHEGYEQYF. DNA of the CDR3: TGTGCCAGCAGTTACTCGACCCATGAGGGGTACGAGCAGTACTTC.

This chain links TRBV27 with TRBJ1-2, with 10 nucleotides matching TRBD1. There are 14 residues in the CDR3. Trimming cost V 4 bases and J 8 bases; bases outside gene matches: 7. The germline gives CDR1 MNHEY, CDR2 SMNVEV (reference sequence). The DNA for the CDR3 is TGTGCCAGCAGTTCGGACAGGGGGTTAGGAGGCTACACCTTC. Its translation is CASSSDRGLGGYTF.

This clonotype was observed a handful of times. The chain links TRBV29-1 to TRBJ1-1; tentatively, D is TRBD1 (5 bases). Germline CDR1 and CDR2: SQVTM and ANQGSEA. CDR3 length: 15 amino acids. V was clipped by 6 bases and J by 0 bases, with 17 bases between them. For the CDR3, the DNA is TGCAGCGTAACCAGTATTCTCAGGGTGAACACTGAAGCTTTCTTT. It yields the protein CSVTSILRVNTEAFF.

This clonotype was seen many times. The CDR3 region is CASSLDSAYEQYF. The CDR3 DNA reads TGTGCCAGCAGTTTAGATAGTGCCTACGAGCAGTACTTC. The gene calls are TRBV2 and TRBJ2-7, with no clear D. There are 13 residues in the CDR3. CDR1 and CDR2 from the germline V gene are SNHLY and FYNNEI. Trimming removed 5 bases from V and 2 bases from J, with 10 bases in between.

The chain employs TRBV19 and TRBJ1-2; maybe TRBD1 (5 bases). Germline CDR1 and CDR2: LNHDA and SQIVND (reference sequence). The ends were cut back, 1 base at V and 10 bases at J, with 10 bases in the middle. The length of the CDR3 is 12 residues. CDR3 region: CASSIGYRNYTF. The CDR3 nucleotides are TGTGCCAGTAGTATAGGGTACAGGAACTACACCTTC.

Ten or more counts support this clonotype. The chain uses TRBV27 and TRBJ1-2; TRBD1 is a possible D gene (5 bases). V shed 8 bases and J shed 4 bases, with 17 bases lying between them. Germline V gives CDR1 MNHEY, CDR2 SMNVEV (reference sequence). The CDR3 runs to 14 residues. The CDR3 loop reads CASSPSGAGYGYTF. Here the CDR3 DNA reads TGTGCCAGCTCCCCTAGTGGGGCTGGCTATGGCTACACCTTC.

A word on this clonotype: A read error may explain this, as a much larger clone is one base away. V and J are TRBV7-2 and TRBJ1-1, with 7 bases that match TRBD1. The CDR3 is 16 amino acids. In germline, CDR1 is SGHTA, CDR2 FQGNSA. CDR3 sequence: CASSLVGTVENTEASF. For the CDR3, the DNA is TGTGCCAGCAGCTTGGTCGGGACAGTAGAGAACACTGAAGCTTCCTTT.

This chain connects TRBV5-1 to TRBJ1-1; the D is unclear. CDR1 is SGHRS and CDR2 is YFSETQ in the germline V gene. The CDR3 length is 13 residues. The V and J ends lost 5 bases and 2 bases respectively, with 10 bases between them. The DNA of the CDR3 is TGCGCCAGCAGAGGTTCAGCTAACACTGAAGCTTTCTTT. Translating it yields CASRGSANTEAFF.

This clonotype has more than one count but fewer than ten. This sequence joins TRBV20-1 and TRBJ1-2; D is uncertain. Trimming took 0 bases from V and 3 from J, leaving 5 bases between them. Germline assignment: CDR1 DFQATT and CDR2 SNEGSKA (reference sequence). The length of the CDR3 is 12 residues. In nucleotides, the CDR3 is TGCAGTGCTAGAGAATCGTACTATGGCTACACCTTC. The encoded protein is CSARESYYGYTF.

A few counts support this clonotype. The chain has TRBV29-1 and TRBJ1-2; D unresolved. V gave up 3 bases and J gave up 1 base, with 12 bases separating them. Germline values: CDR1 SQVTM, CDR2 ANQGSEA. The CDR3 is 14 amino acids. CDR3 in amino acids: CSVDEPSINYGYTF. CDR3 nucleotide sequence: TGCAGCGTTGATGAACCCAGTATTAACTATGGCTACACCTTC.

Remarks on this clonotype: This is likely a read error, given that the CDR3 carries no conserved phenylalanine or tryptophan at its end. This sequence joins TRBV12-3 or TRBV12-4 and TRBJ1-1; D not resolved. This CDR3 is 14 amino acids long. V was trimmed by 2 bases and J by 0 bases, leaving 7 bases between them. The CDR3 sequence is CASSLNSLNTEAFS. CDR3 bases: TGTGCCAGCAGTTTAAATTCCTTGAACACTGAAGCTTTCTCT.

This clonotype occurred many times. The chain is built from TRBV12-3 or TRBV12-4 and TRBJ1-5; tentative D call: TRBD1 (5 bases). Deletions cut 3 bases from V and 1 base from J, with 7 bases between. The CDR3 has 14 residues. CDR3 in DNA: TGTGCCAGCAGTTTGTCAGGGAGCAATCAGCCCCAGCATTTT. It yields the protein CASSLSGSNQPQHF.

This clonotype was seen ten or more times. The V and J genes are TRBV11-2 and TRBJ1-1; D may be TRBD1 (5 bases). Germline CDR1 and CDR2: SGHAT and FQNNGV. Trimming took off 1 base at V and 8 bases at J, with 11 bases between the two ends. The CDR3 extends over 13 amino acids. The CDR3 DNA reads as TGTGCCAGCAGCTTAGCGGGGACGGGGGAAGCTTTCTTT. Translated: CASSLAGTGEAFF. The full variable domain, with the rest looked up from reference TRBV11-2 and TRBJ1-1, is EAGVAQSPRYKIIEKRQSVAFWCNPISGHATLYWYQQILGQGPKLLIQFQNNGVVDDSQLPKDRFSAERLKGVDSTLKIQPAKLEDSAVYLCASSLAGTGEAFFGQGTRLTVV.